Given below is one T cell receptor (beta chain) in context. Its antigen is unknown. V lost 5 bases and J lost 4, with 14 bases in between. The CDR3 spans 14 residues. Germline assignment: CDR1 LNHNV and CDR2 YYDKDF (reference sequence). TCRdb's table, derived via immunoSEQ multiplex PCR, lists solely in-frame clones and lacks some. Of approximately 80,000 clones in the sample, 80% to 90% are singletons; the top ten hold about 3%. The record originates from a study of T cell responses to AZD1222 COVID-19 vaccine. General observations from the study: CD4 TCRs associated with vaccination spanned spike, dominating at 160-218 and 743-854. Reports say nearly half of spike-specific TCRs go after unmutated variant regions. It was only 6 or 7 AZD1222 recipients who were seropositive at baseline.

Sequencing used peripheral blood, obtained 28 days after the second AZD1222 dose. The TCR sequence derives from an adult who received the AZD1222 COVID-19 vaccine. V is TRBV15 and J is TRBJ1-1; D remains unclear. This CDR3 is CATSSRWVGTEAFF. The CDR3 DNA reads TGTGCCACCAGCTCCCGTTGGGTGGGCACTGAAGCTTTCTTT.